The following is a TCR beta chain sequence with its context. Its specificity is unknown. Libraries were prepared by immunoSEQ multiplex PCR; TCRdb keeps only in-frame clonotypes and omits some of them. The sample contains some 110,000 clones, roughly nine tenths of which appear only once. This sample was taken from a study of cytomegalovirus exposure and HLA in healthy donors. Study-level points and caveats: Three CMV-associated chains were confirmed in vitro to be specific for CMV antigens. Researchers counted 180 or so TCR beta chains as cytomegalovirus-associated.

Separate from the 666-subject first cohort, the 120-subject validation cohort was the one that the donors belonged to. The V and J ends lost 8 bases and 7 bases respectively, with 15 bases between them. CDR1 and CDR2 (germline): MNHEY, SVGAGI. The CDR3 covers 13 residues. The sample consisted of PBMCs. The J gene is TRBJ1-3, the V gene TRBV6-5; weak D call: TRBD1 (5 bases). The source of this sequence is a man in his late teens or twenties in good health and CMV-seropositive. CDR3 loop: CASSVGRANTIYF. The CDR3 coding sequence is TGTGCCAGCTCGGTCGGCAGGGCGAACACCATATATTTT.